The source of this T cell receptor beta chain is a study of blood T cell repertoires in COVID-19. Overall study context: PBMCs, B-cell-depleted T cells, or T cells were the source of the cDNA or gDNA that made up the material.

Produced via immunoSEQ multiplex PCR; TCRdb's table is partial and in-frame only. The sample holds approximately 270,000 clones; around 92% are singletons and the top ten take 1.5% to 2%. In Cohort 3, a recovered donor had either two negative PCRs, clearance, or symptom resolution. The TCR comes from a woman in her sixties who had recovered from COVID-19. Sample: PBMCs or T cells enriched from blood (not recorded which).

The CDR3 reads CASISYSGNTIYF. The CDR3 DNA reads as TGTGCCAGCATATCTTATTCGGGGAACACCATATATTTT. This chain joins TRBV28 and TRBJ1-3; D remains unclear. The ends were cut back, 7 bases at V and 7 bases at J, with 14 bases in the middle. Germline V CDR1 and CDR2: MDHEN, SYDVKM. This CDR3 region has 13 residues. The whole variable domain, filled in from reference TRBV28 and TRBJ1-3, reads DVKVTQSSRYLVKRTGEKVFLECVQDMDHENMFWYRQDPGLGLRLIYFSYDVKMKEKGDIPEGYSVSREKKERFSLILESASTNQTSMYLCASISYSGNTIYFGEGSWLTVV.